This TCR beta chain comes out of a study of radiation and T cells in renal cell carcinoma. Stated time point: baseline pretreatment blood. Regarding treatment: 15 Gy SBRT to primary tumor, nephrectomy 4 weeks later. Serial blood draws occurred at baseline and 2 and 4 weeks post-SBRT. The CDR3 runs 16 residues. Trimming pared 0 bases from V and 0 bases from J, leaving 10 bases between. Germline CDR1 is SGHRS and CDR2 is YFSETQ. Sequenced by immunoSEQ multiplex PCR; TCRdb stores in-frame clones only, minus some. Of 100,000 to 150,000 clones in the sample, approximately 80% were seen once. This clonotype was sampled from a woman between 55 and 75 years old with renal cell carcinoma. The sequenced sample was blood, obtained from a patient whose treatment included radiotherapy and nephrectomy. The chain employs TRBV5-1 and TRBJ2-1, with D unresolved. The CDR3 spells CASSLEVWDSYNEQFF. CDR3 in DNA: TGCGCCAGCAGCTTGGAGGTCTGGGACTCCTACAATGAGCAGTTCTTC.